Listed below are T cell receptor beta chains from one sample, sequenced in a study of blood T cells in healthy people across ages. MiXCR, applied by TCRdb to the 5' RACE reads, yields one record per CDR3 protein. The sample records around 1.5 million distinct CDR3 sequences, approximately 38% being singletons. Input material: blood. These receptor sequences come from a woman aged 18-29 years in good health. The conserved cysteine and the conserved F or W are not part of the CDR3 here. A D gene is named only where the DNA matches it firmly.

d_gene: NA; v_gene: TRBV29-1; CDR3aa: SVEVSGGDTQY
d_gene: TRBD2; v_gene: TRBV5-1; CDR3aa: ASSKGLAPYEQY
d_gene: TRBD1; v_gene: TRBV6-2/TRBV6-3; CDR3aa: ASSKNPGQGSGELF
d_gene: TRBD2; v_gene: TRBV7-2; CDR3aa: ASSPSAGGSPRSSYEQY
d_gene: TRBD2; v_gene: TRBV5-1; CDR3aa: ASTLAGGIYNEQF
d_gene: TRBD1; v_gene: TRBV12-3/TRBV12-4; CDR3aa: ASRSGQRTATNEKLF
d_gene: NA; v_gene: TRBV18; CDR3aa: ASSPGDLTDTQY
d_gene: NA; v_gene: TRBV12-5; CDR3aa: ASGLPRRVSSYNEQF
d_gene: TRBD1; v_gene: TRBV10-3; CDR3aa: AISERDSENYGYT
d_gene: NA; v_gene: TRBV5-1; CDR3aa: TSSLVGGSSYNEQF
d_gene: NA; v_gene: TRBV6-5; CDR3aa: ASSTPGRSGYGYT
d_gene: NA; v_gene: TRBV6-5; CDR3aa: ASGGAGLNQPQH
d_gene: NA; v_gene: TRBV24-1; CDR3aa: ATSARGTQPQH
d_gene: NA; v_gene: TRBV4-1; CDR3aa: ASSQVGLGSDYGYT
d_gene: NA; v_gene: TRBV4-2; CDR3aa: ASSQDSGNEQF
d_gene: NA; v_gene: TRBV7-8; CDR3aa: ASSLGSQLMNTEAF
d_gene: NA; v_gene: TRBV29-1; CDR3aa: SVETFTGFYGYT
d_gene: NA; v_gene: TRBV5-1; CDR3aa: ASSLIRGLRETQY
d_gene: TRBD1; v_gene: TRBV10-3; CDR3aa: AISPGQGRSGYT
d_gene: NA; v_gene: TRBV3-1; CDR3aa: ASSSPGTPNTDTQY
d_gene: TRBD1; v_gene: TRBV3-1; CDR3aa: ASNVAGTGYGYT
d_gene: TRBD1; v_gene: TRBV20-1; CDR3aa: SAQDRDTYNSPLH
d_gene: NA; v_gene: TRBV6-5; CDR3aa: ASSAVELGAEQY
d_gene: NA; v_gene: TRBV20-1; CDR3aa: SASKSDTQY
d_gene: TRBD2; v_gene: TRBV6-1; CDR3aa: ASSEHGLAGSEQY
d_gene: NA; v_gene: TRBV2; CDR3aa: TSSRGSYNSPLH
d_gene: NA; v_gene: TRBV7-6; CDR3aa: ASSALYYEQY
d_gene: TRBD2; v_gene: TRBV6-1; CDR3aa: ASSEFRLAGVTDTQY
d_gene: NA; v_gene: TRBV5-6; CDR3aa: ASSQRNTGELF
d_gene: NA; v_gene: TRBV7-2; CDR3aa: ASSPERSGANVLT
d_gene: NA; v_gene: TRBV7-9; CDR3aa: ASSFKGSSYNEQF
d_gene: NA; v_gene: TRBV20-1; CDR3aa: SARDLAQGKGETQY
d_gene: TRBD1; v_gene: TRBV3-1; CDR3aa: ASSQPDRGGGYT
d_gene: NA; v_gene: TRBV6-5; CDR3aa: ASSYSLASQNGELF
d_gene: NA; v_gene: TRBV4-1; CDR3aa: ASSQQQSYEQY
d_gene: TRBD2; v_gene: TRBV7-9; CDR3aa: ASSLGGTQTSKEQY
d_gene: TRBD2; v_gene: TRBV7-2; CDR3aa: ASRSLAGGGEQF
d_gene: NA; v_gene: TRBV11-2; CDR3aa: ASSLNPAPNYGYT
d_gene: NA; v_gene: TRBV20-1; CDR3aa: SARPGGGASGYT
d_gene: TRBD2; v_gene: TRBV6-5; CDR3aa: ASRGSGSSSYEQY
d_gene: NA; v_gene: TRBV6-5; CDR3aa: ASRQLSSGANVLT
d_gene: TRBD2; v_gene: TRBV7-2; CDR3aa: ASSSLGAGVHWNEQF
d_gene: NA; v_gene: TRBV12-3/TRBV12-4; CDR3aa: ASSFEGPIIWTEAF
d_gene: NA; v_gene: TRBV10-3; CDR3aa: AISDHKRAYEQY
d_gene: NA; v_gene: TRBV10-3; CDR3aa: AIRWREGGEQY
d_gene: TRBD2; v_gene: TRBV18; CDR3aa: ASSPASGALAKNIQY
d_gene: NA; v_gene: TRBV10-3; CDR3aa: AISGEEGRSYNEQF
d_gene: NA; v_gene: TRBV9; CDR3aa: ASSVDQGPVYEQY
d_gene: NA; v_gene: TRBV6-5; CDR3aa: ASSYSGGLRSYEQY
d_gene: NA; v_gene: TRBV3-1; CDR3aa: ASSQEWTAPYEQY
d_gene: TRBD1; v_gene: TRBV29-1; CDR3aa: SVVGTGADYGYT
d_gene: NA; v_gene: TRBV7-2; CDR3aa: ASSLDRDWSGANVLT
d_gene: TRBD1; v_gene: TRBV6-6; CDR3aa: ASSYGQGVQETQY
d_gene: NA; v_gene: TRBV6-6; CDR3aa: ASSPRASVSYGYT
d_gene: NA; v_gene: TRBV2; CDR3aa: ASGGGSQSFYGYT
d_gene: TRBD2; v_gene: TRBV9; CDR3aa: TSTRTSGTDTQY
d_gene: NA; v_gene: TRBV20-1; CDR3aa: SAHAIYEQY
d_gene: TRBD1; v_gene: TRBV28; CDR3aa: ASSLDRDRSNSPLH
d_gene: TRBD1; v_gene: TRBV29-1; CDR3aa: SVGQGLNEQF
d_gene: NA; v_gene: TRBV6-5; CDR3aa: ASSYSGQAAGGYT